Following are 14 T cell receptor beta chains from one sample sequenced in a study of T-cell reconstitution after alpha-beta-depleted transplantation in children (dated by TCRdb to 2016 to 2017). The library was prepared using PCR. The sequencer listed for this sample is Illumina HiSeq 2500. TCR libraries were prepared with molecular barcoding, using unique molecular identifiers to normalize TCRbeta repertoire quantification. TCRdb cleaned the public reads at Q25 with fastp, built clones with MiXCR and kept in-frame beta chains. A single entry per CDR3 protein holds the most common genes and DNA from its merged rows. For this sample there are about 280,000 distinct CDR3 sequences; around a tenth appear just once. The ten largest make up roughly a quarter of the sample. The treatment or condition tag for this specimen amounts to: allogeneic hematopoietic cell transplantation with graft depleted of TCRalphabeta T cells and CD19 B cells.

Sequencing used peripheral blood, obtained 180 days after TCRalphabeta/CD19-depleted stem cell transplant. These receptor sequences come from a male patient under 10 years old who had a stem cell transplant for chronic granulomatous disease, so the T cells may come from the graft donor.

This clonotype appeared many times. J is TRBJ2-5 and V is TRBV4-3; the D is unclear. Per the germline V gene, CDR1 is LGHNA and CDR2 is YSLEER. Trimming took off 4 bases at V and 2 bases at J, with 17 bases between the two ends. CDR3 length: 16 amino acids. CDR3 amino acids: CASSPLGRQLQETQYF. The DNA for the CDR3 is TGCGCCAGCAGCCCCCTCGGTAGGCAGCTTCAAGAGACCCAGTACTTC.

This clonotype was found many times. The rearrangement joins TRBV12-3 or TRBV12-4 to TRBJ2-7; 9 bases are shared with TRBD1. V trimming: 6 bases; J trimming: 3 bases; junction bases outside the gene matches: 9. The CDR3 loop spans 15 amino acids. CDR3 residues: CASSQFTGGGYEQYF. Written as DNA, the CDR3 is TGTGCCAGCAGCCAATTTACAGGGGGCGGCTACGAGCAGTACTTC.

This clonotype was seen at least ten times. The V gene is TRBV7-6, the J gene TRBJ2-5, with TRBD1 matching over 7 bases. The V and J ends lost 0 bases and 5 bases, in that order; junction bases with no gene match: 6. The germline CDR1 and CDR2 sequences are SGHVS and FNYEAQ. This CDR3 is built from 15 residues. CDR3 nucleotide sequence: TGTGCCAGCAGCTTAGCGGACAGGTTAAAGGAGACCCAGTACTTC. It encodes CASSLADRLKETQYF.

Ten or more counts support this clonotype. V and J are TRBV12-3 or TRBV12-4 and TRBJ2-3; D could derive from TRBD1 or TRBD2 (5 bases each). V was trimmed by 6 bases and J by 5 bases, leaving 12 bases between them. The CDR3 is 13 amino acids. The CDR3 DNA sequence: TGTGCCAGCAGCCGGGACGGGGAAGATACGCAGTATTTT. Amino acids: CASSRDGEDTQYF.

This clonotype was recorded at least ten times. The chain joins TRBV4-3 to TRBJ2-7, with D possibly being TRBD1 (7 bases). Trimming took off 2 bases at V and 6 bases at J, with 14 bases between the two ends. CDR1 and CDR2 from the germline V gene are LGHNA and YSLEER. The CDR3 length is 14 residues. In DNA, the CDR3 is TGCGCCAGCAGCCAAAGCTTGGAGGGGGCCGAGCAGTACTTC. It specifies CASSQSLEGAEQYF.

At least ten counts were recorded for this clonotype. This sequence joins TRBV7-9 and TRBJ2-1; no firm D call. The CDR3 spans 13 residues. Trimming cost V 8 bases and J 3 bases, with 11 bases left between them. CDR1 and CDR2 (germline): SEHNR, FQNEAQ (reference sequence). CDR3 nucleotide sequence: TGTGCCAGCCAGCAGCCGGACTACAATGAGCAGTTCTTC. It translates to CASQQPDYNEQFF.

This clonotype was detected ten times or more. V usage is TRBV6-2 or TRBV6-3 and J usage is TRBJ1-1; the D is unclear. CDR3 length: 13 amino acids. Germline CDR1 MNHEY, CDR2 SVGEGT. V was shortened by 3 bases and J by 5 bases, with 10 bases between the two germline ends. The CDR3 DNA reads as TGTGCCAGCAGTTATGTGCGCCGTACTGAAGCTTTCTTT. Protein: CASSYVRRTEAFF.

Ten or more counts support this clonotype. This chain links TRBV7-2 with TRBJ2-1; D tentatively reads TRBD1 or TRBD2 (5 bases each). V lost 5 bases to trimming and J lost 4 bases, with 9 bases between them. CDR3 size: 13 residues. Germline V CDR1 and CDR2: SGHTA, FQGNSA. The DNA for the CDR3 is TGTGCCAGCAGCAACGGGGCGTACAATGAGCAGTTCTTC. Amino acid sequence: CASSNGAYNEQFF.

As concerns this clonotype: It may be a read error: a sequence one base away is much more abundant. The J gene is TRBJ1-2, the V gene TRBV12-3 or TRBV12-4; no definite D call. This CDR3 is built from 16 residues. CDR3 DNA: TGTGCCAGCAGTTATGATCCAGACGAGTCTAACTATGGCGACACCTTC. Its protein product is CASSYDPDESNYGDTF.

Of note for this clonotype: A much bigger clone sits one base away, suggesting this may be a read error. The genes are TRBV20-1 and TRBJ2-5, with D perhaps matching TRBD2 (6 bases). Germline V gene lookup returns CDR1 DFQATT and CDR2 SNEGSKA (reference sequence). The V end lost 4 bases, the J end lost 3 bases, and 12 bases lay between the germline ends. The length of the CDR3 is 13 residues. The CDR3 is CSATEGAEETQYF. The CDR3 bases are TGCAGTGCTACGGAGGGCGCAGAAGAGACCCAGTACTTC.

There are many counts of this clonotype. The chain joins TRBV20-1 to TRBJ2-2, with D tentatively TRBD2 (5 bases). Trimming removed 6 bases from V and 7 bases from J, with 9 bases in between. This CDR3 is built from 11 residues. Germline V gene lookup returns CDR1 DFQATT and CDR2 SNEGSKA (reference sequence). CDR3 coding DNA: TGCAGTGCAAAGGCGGGCGGGGAGCTGTTTTTT. Its protein product is CSAKAGGELFF.

This clonotype was recorded at least ten times. The chain links TRBV29-1 to TRBJ2-7; 7 bases align to TRBD1. Germline loops: CDR1 SQVTM, CDR2 ANQGSEA. CDR3 length: 13 amino acids. V trimming: 4 bases; J trimming: 5 bases; junction bases outside the gene matches: 8. The CDR3 here is CSVVTGVVDEQYF. Written as DNA, the CDR3 is TGCAGCGTTGTAACAGGGGTGGTTGACGAGCAGTACTTC.

This clonotype was found many times. This chain uses TRBV9 with TRBJ2-6, with D possibly being TRBD2 (5 bases). This CDR3 spans 18 amino acids. CDR1 and CDR2 (germline): SGDLS, YYNGEE. V lost 4 bases, J lost 0 bases, and 17 bases lay in between. CDR3 protein: CASSSPFLGDSGANVLTF. CDR3 in DNA: TGTGCCAGCAGCTCCCCTTTCCTCGGGGACTCTGGGGCCAACGTCCTGACTTTC.

This clonotype was seen at least ten times. This CDR3 is CASSVGRDSPYEQYF. The CDR3, as DNA: TGTGCCAGCAGCGTAGGCAGGGACAGTCCCTACGAGCAGTACTTC. This chain uses TRBV9 with TRBJ2-7, with TRBD1 identical over 7 bases. The CDR3 has 15 amino acids. The germline CDR1 and CDR2 sequences are SGDLS and YYNGEE. With 0 bases clipped from V and 2 bases from J, the junction kept 5 bases outside the gene matches.